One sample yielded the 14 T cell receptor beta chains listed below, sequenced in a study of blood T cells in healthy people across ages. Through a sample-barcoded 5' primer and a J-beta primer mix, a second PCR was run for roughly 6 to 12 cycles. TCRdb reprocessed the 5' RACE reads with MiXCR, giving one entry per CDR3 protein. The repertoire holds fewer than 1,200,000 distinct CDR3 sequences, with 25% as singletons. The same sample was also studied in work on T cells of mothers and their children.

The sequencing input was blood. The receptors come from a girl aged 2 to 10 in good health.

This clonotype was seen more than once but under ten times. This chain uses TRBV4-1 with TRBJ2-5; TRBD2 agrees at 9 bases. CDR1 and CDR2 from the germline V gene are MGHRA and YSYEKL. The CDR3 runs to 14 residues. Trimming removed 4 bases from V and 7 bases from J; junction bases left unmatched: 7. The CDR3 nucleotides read TGCGCCAGCAGCCCGGGACTAGCATATGGGACCCAGTACTTC. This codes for CASSPGLAYGTQYF.

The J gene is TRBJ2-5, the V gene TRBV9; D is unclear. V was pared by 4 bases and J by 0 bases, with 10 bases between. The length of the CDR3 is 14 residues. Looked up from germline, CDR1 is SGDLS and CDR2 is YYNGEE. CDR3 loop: CASSPHRYQETQYF. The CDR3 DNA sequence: TGTGCCAGCAGCCCCCACAGATACCAAGAGACCCAGTACTTC.

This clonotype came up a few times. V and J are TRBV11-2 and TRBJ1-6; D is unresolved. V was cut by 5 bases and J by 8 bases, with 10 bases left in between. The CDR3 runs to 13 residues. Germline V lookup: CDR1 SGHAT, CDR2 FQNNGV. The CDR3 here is CASSRRPDSPLHF. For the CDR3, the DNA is TGTGCCAGCAGCCGTCGCCCCGATTCACCCCTCCACTTT.

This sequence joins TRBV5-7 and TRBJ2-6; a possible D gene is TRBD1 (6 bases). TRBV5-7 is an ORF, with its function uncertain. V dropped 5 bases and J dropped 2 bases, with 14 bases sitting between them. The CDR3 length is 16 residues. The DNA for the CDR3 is TGTGCCAGCAGACGGACAGTTTGGGCTGGGGCCAACGTCCTGACTTTC. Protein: CASRRTVWAGANVLTF.

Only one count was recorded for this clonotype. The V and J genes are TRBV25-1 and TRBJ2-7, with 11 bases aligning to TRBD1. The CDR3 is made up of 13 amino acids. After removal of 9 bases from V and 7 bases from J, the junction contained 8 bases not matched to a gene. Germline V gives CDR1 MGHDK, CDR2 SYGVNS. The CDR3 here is CARPGQGEREQYF. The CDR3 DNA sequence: TGTGCCAGGCCGGGACAGGGGGAGAGGGAGCAGTACTTC.

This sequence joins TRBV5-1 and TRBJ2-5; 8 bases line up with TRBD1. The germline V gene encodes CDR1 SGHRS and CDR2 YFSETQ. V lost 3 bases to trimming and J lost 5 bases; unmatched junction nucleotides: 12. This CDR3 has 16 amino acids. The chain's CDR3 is CASSSYLQGEGETQYF. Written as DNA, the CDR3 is TGCGCCAGCAGCTCCTATCTACAGGGGGAAGGTGAGACCCAGTACTTC.

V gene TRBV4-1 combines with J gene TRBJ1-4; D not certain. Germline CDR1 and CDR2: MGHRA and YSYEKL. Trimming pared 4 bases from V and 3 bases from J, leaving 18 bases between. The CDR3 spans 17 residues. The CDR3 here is CASSRKGAGPANEKLFF. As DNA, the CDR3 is TGCGCCAGCAGCCGAAAAGGAGCCGGACCAGCTAATGAAAAACTGTTTTTT.

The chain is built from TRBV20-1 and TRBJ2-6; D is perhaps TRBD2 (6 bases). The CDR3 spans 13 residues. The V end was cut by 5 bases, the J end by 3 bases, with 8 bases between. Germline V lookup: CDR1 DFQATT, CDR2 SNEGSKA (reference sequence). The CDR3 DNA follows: TGCAGTGCTCCGGGGGTTGGGGCCAACGTCCTGACTTTC. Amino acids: CSAPGVGANVLTF.

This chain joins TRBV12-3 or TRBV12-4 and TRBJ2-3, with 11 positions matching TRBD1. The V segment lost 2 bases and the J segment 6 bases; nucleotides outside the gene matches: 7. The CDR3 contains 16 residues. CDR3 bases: TGTGCCAGCAGTTTACGGGGGACAGGGGGGCTTGATACGCAGTATTTT. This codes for CASSLRGTGGLDTQYF.

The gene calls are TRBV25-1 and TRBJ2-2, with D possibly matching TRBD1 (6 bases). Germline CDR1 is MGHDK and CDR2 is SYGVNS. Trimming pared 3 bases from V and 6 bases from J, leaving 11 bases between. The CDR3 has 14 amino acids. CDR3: CASSDTGSSGELFF. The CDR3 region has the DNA TGTGCCAGCAGTGATACAGGGAGCTCCGGGGAGCTGTTTTTT.

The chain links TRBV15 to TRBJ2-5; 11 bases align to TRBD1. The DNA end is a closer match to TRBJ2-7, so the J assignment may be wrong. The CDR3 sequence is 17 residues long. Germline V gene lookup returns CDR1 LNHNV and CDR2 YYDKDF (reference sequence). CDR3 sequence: CATSRDSGTGGSYEQYF. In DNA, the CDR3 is TGTGCCACCAGCAGAGATTCGGGGACAGGGGGTTCCTACGAGCAGTACTTC.

CDR3 loop: CASSFGNIAGGQETQYF. In DNA form, the CDR3 reads TGTGCCAGCAGCTTCGGAAACATAGCGGGAGGACAAGAGACCCAGTACTTC. The V gene is TRBV7-3, the J gene TRBJ2-5; 10 bases map to TRBD2. This CDR3 contains 17 residues. The germline V gene encodes CDR1 SGHTA and CDR2 FQGTGA. The junction had 9 bases not matched to a gene; V was cut back by 3 bases and J by 2 bases.

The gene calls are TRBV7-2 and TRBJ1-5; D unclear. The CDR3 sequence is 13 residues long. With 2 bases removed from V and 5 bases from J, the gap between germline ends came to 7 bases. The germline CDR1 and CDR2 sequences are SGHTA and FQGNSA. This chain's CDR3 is CASSLKPYQPQHF. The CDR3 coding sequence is TGTGCCAGCAGCTTAAAGCCTTATCAGCCCCAGCATTTT.

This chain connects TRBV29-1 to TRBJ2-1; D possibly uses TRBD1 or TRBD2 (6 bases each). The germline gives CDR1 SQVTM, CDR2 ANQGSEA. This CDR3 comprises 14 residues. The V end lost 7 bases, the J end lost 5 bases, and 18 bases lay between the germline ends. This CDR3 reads CSAVGGLADNEQFF. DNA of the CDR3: TGCAGCGCGGTCGGGGGCCTCGCGGACAATGAGCAGTTCTTC.